What follows describes a single TCR beta chain. Its target is unknown. Time point defined: newly diagnosed GD, antithyroid drugs for less than 3 months. Construction of the TCR library relied on RNA isolated from PBMCs. The sample is drawn from a study of regulatory T cells in long-lasting Graves disease. Study as a whole: Graves' patients, newly diagnosed, had taken antithyroid drugs under 3 months.

Arm-PCR of CDR3 regions with iRepertoire HTBI primers generated TCR beta libraries. TCRdb used MiXCR to reprocess the multiplex PCR reads, holding one entry per CDR3 protein. The data hold fewer than 500,000 distinct CDR3 sequences, with under 20% observed a single time. V shed 3 bases and J shed 6 bases, with 11 bases lying between them. The CDR3 loop spans 13 amino acids. Germline CDR1 and CDR2: MDHEN and SYDVKM. Study-wide results and caveats: Only peripheral blood was studied, not thyroid tissue.

These data are also associated with another study on T cells in Graves' hyperthyroidism and ophthalmopathy. That paper notes: Carried out on the TCR CDR3, a first-round RT-PCR used the HTBI primer set. Prediction of ophthalmopathy progression came a median around 6 months pre-onset.

This chain uses TRBV28 with TRBJ1-2; D unclear. Specimen: peripheral blood mononuclear cells (PBMCs), collected at new diagnosis, from a patient treated with antithyroid drugs. The origin of this receptor is a middle-aged man with Graves disease. The CDR3 nucleotides read TGTGCCAGCAGTTTTGACGGACTCGATGGCTACACCTTC. It codes for CASSFDGLDGYTF.